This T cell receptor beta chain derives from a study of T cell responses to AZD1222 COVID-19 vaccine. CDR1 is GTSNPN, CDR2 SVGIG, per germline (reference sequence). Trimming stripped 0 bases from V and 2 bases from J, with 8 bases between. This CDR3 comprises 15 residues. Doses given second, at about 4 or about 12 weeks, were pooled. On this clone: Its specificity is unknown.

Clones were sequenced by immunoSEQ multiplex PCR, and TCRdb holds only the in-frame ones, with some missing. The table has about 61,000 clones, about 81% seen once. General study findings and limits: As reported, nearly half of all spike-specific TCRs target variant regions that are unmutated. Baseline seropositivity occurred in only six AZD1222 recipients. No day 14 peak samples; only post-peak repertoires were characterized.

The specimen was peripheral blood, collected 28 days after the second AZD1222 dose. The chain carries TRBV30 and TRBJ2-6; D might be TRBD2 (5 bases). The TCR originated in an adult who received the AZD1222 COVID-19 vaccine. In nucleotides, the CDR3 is TGTGCCTGGAGTGTCGCGGGCCCTGGGGCCAACGTCCTGACTTTC. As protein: CAWSVAGPGANVLTF.